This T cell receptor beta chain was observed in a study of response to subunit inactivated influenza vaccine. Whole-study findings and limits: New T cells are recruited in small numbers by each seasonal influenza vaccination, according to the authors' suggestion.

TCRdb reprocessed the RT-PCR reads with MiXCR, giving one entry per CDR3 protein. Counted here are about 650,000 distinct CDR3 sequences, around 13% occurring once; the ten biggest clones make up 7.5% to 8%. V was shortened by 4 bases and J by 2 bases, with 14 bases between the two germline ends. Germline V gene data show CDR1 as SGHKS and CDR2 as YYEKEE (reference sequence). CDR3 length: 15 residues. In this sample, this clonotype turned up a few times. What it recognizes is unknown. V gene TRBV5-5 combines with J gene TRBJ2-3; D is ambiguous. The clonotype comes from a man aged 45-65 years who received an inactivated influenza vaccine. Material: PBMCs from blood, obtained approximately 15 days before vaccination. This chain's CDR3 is CASSRTPLDTDTQYF. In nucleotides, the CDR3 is TGTGCCAGCAGCCGGACCCCCCTGGACACAGATACGCAGTATTTT.